These T cell receptor beta chains were read from a single sample in a study of yellow fever vaccine responses in identical twins. MiXCR, run by TCRdb on the RT-PCR reads, gives a single entry per CDR3 protein. The sample includes 1,500 to 2,000 distinct CDR3 sequences, 88% seen only once; the top ten take approximately 5.4%. The starting material was T cells from blood (PBMCs), unsorted or a sorted subset (not recorded which), obtained before or after yellow fever vaccination (not recorded which). These receptors were taken from a woman aged 18 to 35 who received the yellow fever vaccine. CDR3s leave out the opening cysteine and the closing phenylalanine or tryptophan.

TRBJ1-2 14 TRBV15 ATSRDRSPGRSGYT
TRBJ1-3 14 TRBV15 ATSRERLHSGNTIY
TRBJ2-7 15 TRBV3-1 ASSQGQGHTSRQEQY
TRBJ1-1 13 TRBV18 ASSPWDRGLTEAF
TRBJ1-1 12 TRBV11-1 ASSLGGENTEAF
TRBJ1-2 11 TRBV4-1 ASSLRQDYGYT
TRBJ1-5 12 TRBV5-5 ASSPGTAGQPQH
TRBJ1-2 11 TRBV4-1 ASSQVDNYGYT
TRBJ1-2 14 TRBV4-1 ASSQESTGTYYGYT
TRBJ1-2 13 TRBV2 ASSEGGTGSYGYT